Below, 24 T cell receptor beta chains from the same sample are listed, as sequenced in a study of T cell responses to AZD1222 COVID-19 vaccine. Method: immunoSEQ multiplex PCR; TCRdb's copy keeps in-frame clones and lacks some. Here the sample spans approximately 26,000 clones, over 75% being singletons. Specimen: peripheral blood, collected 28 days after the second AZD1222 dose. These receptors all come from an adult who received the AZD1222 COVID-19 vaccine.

CDR3 coding DNA: TGTGCCAGCAGCGACCGGGACAGGGGGCGCACAGATACGCAGTATTTT. Protein: CASSDRDRGRTDTQYF. The V call is TRBV9, the J call TRBJ2-3; the match to TRBD1 covers 12 bases. J lost 1 base, V lost 3 bases, and 3 bases had no gene match. CDR3 length equals 16 residues. Germline CDR1 SGDLS, CDR2 YYNGEE.

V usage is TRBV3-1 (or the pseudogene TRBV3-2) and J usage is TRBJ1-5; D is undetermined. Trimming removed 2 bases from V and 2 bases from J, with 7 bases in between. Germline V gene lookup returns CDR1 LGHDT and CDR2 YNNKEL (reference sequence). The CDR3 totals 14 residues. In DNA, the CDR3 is TGTGCCAGCAGCCAAACCGACGGCAATCAGCCCCAGCATTTT. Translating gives CASSQTDGNQPQHF.

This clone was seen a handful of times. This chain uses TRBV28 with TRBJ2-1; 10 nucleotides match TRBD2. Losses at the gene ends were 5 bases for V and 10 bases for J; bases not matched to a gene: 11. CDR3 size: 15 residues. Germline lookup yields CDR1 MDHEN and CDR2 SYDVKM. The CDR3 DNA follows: TGTGCCAGCAGTCCTATCAGCGGGGGGGCCTGGGAGCAGTTCTTC. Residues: CASSPISGGAWEQFF.

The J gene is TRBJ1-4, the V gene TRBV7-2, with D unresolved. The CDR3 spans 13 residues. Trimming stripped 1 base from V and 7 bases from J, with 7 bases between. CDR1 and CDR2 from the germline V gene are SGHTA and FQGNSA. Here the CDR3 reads CASSLVYGEKLFF. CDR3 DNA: TGTGCCAGCAGCTTAGTTTACGGTGAAAAACTGTTTTTT.

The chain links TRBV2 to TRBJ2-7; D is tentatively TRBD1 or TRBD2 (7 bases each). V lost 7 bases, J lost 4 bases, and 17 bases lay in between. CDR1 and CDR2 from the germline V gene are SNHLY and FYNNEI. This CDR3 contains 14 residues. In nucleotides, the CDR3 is TGTGCCAGCAACCCTCAGGGGGGGCTTTACGAGCAGTACTTC. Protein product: CASNPQGGLYEQYF. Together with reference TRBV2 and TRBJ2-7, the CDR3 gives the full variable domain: EPEVTQTPSHQVTQMGQEVILRCVPISNHLYFYWYRQILGQKVEFLVSFYNNEISEKSEIFDDQFSVERPDGSNFTLKIRSTKLEDSAMYFCASNPQGGLYEQYFGPGTRLTVT.

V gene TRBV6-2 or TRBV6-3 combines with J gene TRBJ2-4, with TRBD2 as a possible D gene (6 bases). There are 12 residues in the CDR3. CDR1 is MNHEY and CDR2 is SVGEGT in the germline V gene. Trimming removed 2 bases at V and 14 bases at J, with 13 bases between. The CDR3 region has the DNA TGTGCCAGCAGTTACGCGGAGGGAAATGAGTACTTC. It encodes CASSYAEGNEYF.

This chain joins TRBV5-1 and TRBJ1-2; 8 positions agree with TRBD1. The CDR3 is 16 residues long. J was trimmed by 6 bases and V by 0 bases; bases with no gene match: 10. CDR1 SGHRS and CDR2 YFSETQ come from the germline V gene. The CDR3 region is CASSLVQGATRDGYTF. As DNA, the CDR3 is TGCGCCAGCAGCTTGGTTCAGGGGGCGACTCGAGATGGCTACACCTTC.

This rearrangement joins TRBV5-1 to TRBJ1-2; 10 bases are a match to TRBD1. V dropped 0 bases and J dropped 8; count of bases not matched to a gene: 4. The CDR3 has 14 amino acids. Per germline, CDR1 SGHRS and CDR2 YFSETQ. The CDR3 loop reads CASSLGGTGDGYTF. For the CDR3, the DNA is TGCGCCAGCAGCTTGGGCGGGACAGGGGACGGCTACACCTTC.

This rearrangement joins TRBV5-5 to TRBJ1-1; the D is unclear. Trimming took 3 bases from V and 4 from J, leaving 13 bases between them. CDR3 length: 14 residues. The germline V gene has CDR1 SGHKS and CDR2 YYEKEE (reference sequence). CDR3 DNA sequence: TGTGCCAGCAGCTCGATATGGGAGGGCACTGAAGCTTTCTTT. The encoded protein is CASSSIWEGTEAFF.

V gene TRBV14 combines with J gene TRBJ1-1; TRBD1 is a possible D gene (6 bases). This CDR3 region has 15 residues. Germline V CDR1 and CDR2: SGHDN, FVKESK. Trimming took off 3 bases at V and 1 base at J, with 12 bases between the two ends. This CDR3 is CASSQTGTPNTEAFF. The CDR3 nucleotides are TGTGCCAGCAGCCAGACCGGGACACCGAACACTGAAGCTTTCTTT.

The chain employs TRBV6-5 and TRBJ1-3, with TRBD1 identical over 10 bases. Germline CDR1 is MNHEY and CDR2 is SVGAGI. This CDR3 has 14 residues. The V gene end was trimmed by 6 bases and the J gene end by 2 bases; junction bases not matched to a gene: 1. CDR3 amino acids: CASRDRGPGNTIYF. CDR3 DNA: TGTGCCAGCAGAGACAGGGGGCCTGGAAACACCATATATTTT.

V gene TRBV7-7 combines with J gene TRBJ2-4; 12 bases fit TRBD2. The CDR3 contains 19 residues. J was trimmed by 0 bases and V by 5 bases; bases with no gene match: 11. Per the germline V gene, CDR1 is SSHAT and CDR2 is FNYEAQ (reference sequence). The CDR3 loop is CASSTITSGGPLAKNIQYF. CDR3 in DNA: TGTGCCAGCAGCACAATTACTAGCGGGGGGCCCTTAGCCAAAAACATTCAGTACTTC.

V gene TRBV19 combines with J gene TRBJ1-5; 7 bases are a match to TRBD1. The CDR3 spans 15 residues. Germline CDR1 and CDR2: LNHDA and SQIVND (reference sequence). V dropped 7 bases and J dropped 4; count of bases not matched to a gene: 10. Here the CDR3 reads CASIRTGVSNQPQHF. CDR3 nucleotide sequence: TGTGCCAGTATCAGAACAGGGGTATCAAATCAGCCCCAGCATTTT.

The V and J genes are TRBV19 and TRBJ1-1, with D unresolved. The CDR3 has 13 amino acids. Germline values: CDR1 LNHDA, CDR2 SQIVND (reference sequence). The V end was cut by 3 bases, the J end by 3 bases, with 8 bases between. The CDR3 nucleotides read TGTGCCAGTAGTATCGCACTGCACACTGAAGCTTTCTTT. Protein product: CASSIALHTEAFF.

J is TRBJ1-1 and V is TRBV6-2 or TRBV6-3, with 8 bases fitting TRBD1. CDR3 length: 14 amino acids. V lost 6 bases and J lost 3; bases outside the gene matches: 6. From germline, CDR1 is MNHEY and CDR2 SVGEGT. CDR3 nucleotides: TGTGCCAGCAGCAACAGGGGGGTTGACACTGAAGCTTTCTTT. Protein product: CASSNRGVDTEAFF.

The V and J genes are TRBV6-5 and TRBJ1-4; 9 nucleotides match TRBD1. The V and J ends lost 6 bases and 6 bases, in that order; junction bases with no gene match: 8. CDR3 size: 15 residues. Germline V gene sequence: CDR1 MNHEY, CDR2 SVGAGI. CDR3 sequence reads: CASRDPGQGYEKLFF. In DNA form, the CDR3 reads TGTGCCAGCAGAGACCCGGGACAGGGCTATGAAAAACTGTTTTTT.

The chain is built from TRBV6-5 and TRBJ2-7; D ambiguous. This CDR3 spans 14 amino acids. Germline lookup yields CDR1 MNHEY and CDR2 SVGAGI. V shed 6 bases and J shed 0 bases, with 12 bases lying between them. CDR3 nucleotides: TGTGCCAGCAGACTCCAGGTGAGCTCCTACGAGCAGTACTTC. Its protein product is CASRLQVSSYEQYF.

The CDR3 region is CASSLLAGRQETQYF. In nucleotides, the CDR3 is TGTGCCAGCAGCTTATTAGCGGGACGCCAAGAGACCCAGTACTTC. The chain links TRBV7-3 to TRBJ2-5; 8 bases map to TRBD2. The CDR3 covers 15 residues. Trimming removed 2 bases from V and 1 base from J; junction bases left unmatched: 3. The germline gives CDR1 SGHTA, CDR2 FQGTGA.

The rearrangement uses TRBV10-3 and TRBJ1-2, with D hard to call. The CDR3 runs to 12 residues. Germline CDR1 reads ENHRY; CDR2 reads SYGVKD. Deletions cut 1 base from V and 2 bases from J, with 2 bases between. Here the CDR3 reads CAISELNYGYTF. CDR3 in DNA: TGTGCCATCAGTGAGTTGAACTATGGCTACACCTTC.

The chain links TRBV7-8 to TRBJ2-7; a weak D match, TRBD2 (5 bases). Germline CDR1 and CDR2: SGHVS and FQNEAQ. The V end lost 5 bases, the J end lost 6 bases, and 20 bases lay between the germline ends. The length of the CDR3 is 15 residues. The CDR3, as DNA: TGTGCCAGCAGCCGAGGTGTAGGACTGCCCTCCGAGCAGTACTTC. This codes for CASSRGVGLPSEQYF.

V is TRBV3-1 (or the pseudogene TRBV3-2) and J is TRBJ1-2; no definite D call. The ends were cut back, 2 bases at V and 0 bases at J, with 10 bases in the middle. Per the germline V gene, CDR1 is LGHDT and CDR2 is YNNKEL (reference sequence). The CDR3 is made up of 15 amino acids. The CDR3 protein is CASSQTSPSNYGYTF. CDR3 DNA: TGTGCCAGCAGCCAAACCAGCCCCTCTAACTATGGCTACACCTTC.

The CDR3 sequence: CASSLEQGIDGYTF. The CDR3 region has the DNA TGCGCCAGCAGCTTGGAGCAGGGTATCGATGGCTACACCTTC. This chain links TRBV5-1 with TRBJ1-2; D possibly corresponds to TRBD1 (5 bases). Germline lookup yields CDR1 SGHRS and CDR2 YFSETQ. The length of the CDR3 is 14 residues. The V end lost 0 bases, the J end lost 6 bases, and 12 bases lay between the germline ends.

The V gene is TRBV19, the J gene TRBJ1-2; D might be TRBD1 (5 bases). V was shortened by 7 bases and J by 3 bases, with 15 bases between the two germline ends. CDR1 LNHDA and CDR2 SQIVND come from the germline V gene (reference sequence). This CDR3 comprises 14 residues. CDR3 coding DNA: TGTGCCAGTAATATCGACAGAACTCACTATGGCTACACCTTC. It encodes CASNIDRTHYGYTF. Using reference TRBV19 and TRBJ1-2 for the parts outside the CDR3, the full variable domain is DGGITQSPKYLFRKEGQNVTLSCEQNLNHDAMYWYRQDPGQGLRLIYYSQIVNDFQKGDIAEGYSVSREKKESFPLTVTSAQKNPTAFYLCASNIDRTHYGYTFGSGTRLTVV.

The CDR3 coding sequence is TGCGCCAGCAGTGCGGAGTCAGATACGCAGTATTTT. It encodes CASSAESDTQYF. The chain is built from TRBV5-1 and TRBJ2-3; D unclear. Germline V CDR1 and CDR2: SGHRS, YFSETQ. The CDR3 is 12 residues long. V was clipped by 5 bases and J by 4 bases, with 8 bases between them.